The clone carrying this T cell receptor beta chain was counted ten times or more. Other DNA sequences in this specimen translate into the identical CDR3. These data are taken from a study of shared clonotypes between healthy human individuals. Study-wide context: Donors were a couple of women and a few men aged 18 to 49.

Replicate PCRs run on unsorted PBMC used around 0.3 ug DNA, which was approximately 30,000 T cell genomes. Unsorted PBMC DNA underwent sequencing on ten immunoSEQ deep assay plates. As processed by the authors: Filtering differed for immunoSEQ, which gave only junction sequences without quality scores. Profiling relied on immunoSEQ multiplex PCR, and the TCRdb table lists in-frame clones only, not all of them. D and trimming come from the DNA, and the V and J calls and clone size come from that table. The sample includes about half a million clones, 81% seen only once; the top ten take roughly 13%. This CDR3 contains 14 residues. CDR1 SNHLY and CDR2 FYNNEI come from the germline V gene. Deletions cut 4 bases from V and 2 bases from J, with 12 bases between.

The receptor comes from a woman in her forties in good health. Some clones in this sample may be carry-over from other donors' samples. The chain combines TRBV2 with TRBJ2-7, with TRBD2 as a possible D gene (6 bases). The sequenced sample was PBMCs. The CDR3 coding sequence is TGTGCCAGCAGTGTGGCTAGCGAACCCTACGAGCAGTACTTC. This sequence encodes CASSVASEPYEQYF.